Presented here are 12 T cell receptor beta chains from one specimen sequenced in a study of blood T cell repertoires in COVID-19. Measured with immunoSEQ multiplex PCR; TCRdb has only the in-frame clones, and not every one. The table records fewer than 250,000 clones, 83% of them present only once. Sequenced input: peripheral blood. These receptors all come from a woman in her forties or fifties with acute or convalescent COVID-19.

The genes are TRBV6-5 and TRBJ2-3; a weak D match, TRBD2 (5 bases). Trimming left V 5 bases short and J 0 bases short, with 12 bases between. This CDR3 is built from 15 residues. CDR1 is MNHEY, CDR2 SVGAGI, per germline. The CDR3 here is CASSLTRGSTDTQYF. CDR3 in DNA: TGTGCCAGCAGTCTCACTAGAGGGAGCACAGATACGCAGTATTTT.

CDR3 bases: TGTGCCAGCAGCAGTAGTCGGGAGACCCAGTACTTC. It is translated as CASSSSRETQYF. The genes are TRBV7-2 and TRBJ2-5, with D uncertain. Trimming stripped 5 bases from V and 5 bases from J, with 9 bases between. Germline V gene data show CDR1 as SGHTA and CDR2 as FQGNSA. The CDR3 consists of 12 residues.

This clone was seen just once. V and J are TRBV5-1 and TRBJ1-6; perhaps TRBD1 as D (5 bases). The CDR3 extends over 17 amino acids. Trimming took 0 bases from V and 7 from J, leaving 17 bases between them. In germline, CDR1 is SGHRS, CDR2 YFSETQ. The chain's CDR3 is CASSLGLAGTFNSPLHF. In DNA form, the CDR3 reads TGCGCCAGCAGCTTGGGATTAGCGGGGACCTTCAATTCACCCCTCCACTTT.

This clone came up a few times. The chain has TRBV5-1 and TRBJ2-1; 11 bases line up with TRBD2. The CDR3 is 15 residues long. Germline CDR1 and CDR2: SGHRS and YFSETQ. Losses at the gene ends were 1 base for V and 7 bases for J; bases not matched to a gene: 4. This CDR3 reads CASSLWVAGGNEQFF. DNA for the CDR3: TGCGCCAGCAGCTTGTGGGTAGCGGGAGGGAATGAGCAGTTCTTC.

The chain recombines TRBV7-9 with TRBJ1-5; D may be TRBD1 (6 bases). The CDR3 totals 17 residues. V was pared by 3 bases and J by 6 bases, with 21 bases between. Germline V gene data show CDR1 as SEHNR and CDR2 as FQNEAQ (reference sequence). The DNA of the CDR3 is TGTGCCAGCAGCTTTCGGCCCTTAAGGGGGTGGAGTCAGCCCCAGCATTTT. This gives the protein CASSFRPLRGWSQPQHF.

The chain couples TRBV27 to TRBJ2-1, with 9 bases matching TRBD2. The CDR3 is 18 amino acids. Looked up from germline, CDR1 is MNHEY and CDR2 is SMNVEV (reference sequence). The J segment lost 4 bases and the V segment lost 1 base, leaving 11 bases of the junction unmatched. In nucleotides, the CDR3 is TGTGCCAGCAGTTTATACCCCCCCCTAGCGGGAACATACAATGAGCAGTTCTTC. Amino acids: CASSLYPPLAGTYNEQFF.

The V call is TRBV5-8, the J call TRBJ1-2; 7 bases line up with TRBD1. This CDR3 has 14 amino acids. The V and J ends lost 0 bases and 3 bases, in that order; junction bases with no gene match: 2. The V gene's germline CDR1 is SGHTS and CDR2 YDEGEE. The CDR3: CASSLGDSYYGYTF. CDR3 DNA: TGTGCCAGCAGCTTGGGGGACAGTTACTATGGCTACACCTTC.

The chain carries TRBV6-5 and TRBJ1-1; possibly TRBD1 for D (6 bases). There are 12 residues in the CDR3. Trimming took 8 bases from V and 8 from J, leaving 15 bases between them. Looked up from germline, CDR1 is MNHEY and CDR2 is SVGAGI. CDR3 loop: CASRSIGTEAFF. For the CDR3, the DNA is TGTGCCAGCCGCTCTATCGGGACAGAAGCTTTCTTT.

Ten or more counts support this clone. V and J are TRBV29-1 and TRBJ1-2; D ambiguous. Per germline, CDR1 SQVTM and CDR2 ANQGSEA. V was cut by 0 bases and J by 5 bases, with 7 bases left in between. The CDR3 runs to 12 residues. The CDR3 DNA is TGCAGCGTTGAAGATCTGAGTTATGGCTACACCTTC. Translating gives CSVEDLSYGYTF.

The rearrangement uses TRBV19 and TRBJ1-3; D may be TRBD1 (5 bases). There are 14 residues in the CDR3. The germline CDR1 and CDR2 sequences are LNHDA and SQIVND (reference sequence). The V and J ends lost 5 bases and 2 bases respectively, with 10 bases between them. The CDR3 protein is CASSLTATGNTIYF. The CDR3, as DNA: TGTGCCAGTAGTTTGACAGCTACTGGAAACACCATATATTTT.

This clone has a single count. The chain couples TRBV27 to TRBJ1-2, with 7 bases matching TRBD1. Losses at the gene ends were 0 bases for V and 4 bases for J; bases not matched to a gene: 2. The germline V gene encodes CDR1 MNHEY and CDR2 SMNVEV (reference sequence). The CDR3 has 14 residues. For the CDR3, the DNA is TGTGCCAGCAGTTTATCGGGACAGATCTATGGCTACACCTTC. This encodes CASSLSGQIYGYTF.

The genes are TRBV12-5 and TRBJ1-1; TRBD1 matches at 8 bases. CDR1 is LGHNT, CDR2 FRNRAP, per germline. This CDR3 contains 13 residues. The V and J ends lost 4 bases and 7 bases, in that order; junction bases with no gene match: 5. The CDR3 DNA reads TGTGCTAGTGGTTCCCTGACAGGGGATGAAGCTTTCTTT. As protein: CASGSLTGDEAFF.